Included here is one T cell receptor beta chain sequence, with context. Its specificity is not known. The data are from a study of identical twins. Study observations and caveats: Reduced insertions were recorded for abundant cord blood beta clonotypes, with no such pattern in memory repertoires. Researchers reported excess low generation probability among twin-shared out-of-frame alpha sequences. There was more out-of-frame TCR alpha sharing in monozygotic twins than models estimated.

Looked up from germline, CDR1 is SGHRS and CDR2 is YFSETQ. This CDR3 has 15 residues. After template switching added a universal primer site, the resulting cDNA carried unique molecular identifiers. Each CDR3 protein gets one entry after TCRdb re-called the 5' RACE reads with MiXCR. The table records more than 1.5 million distinct CDR3 sequences, around a third of them present only once. The receptor was isolated from a newborn girl in good health. The genes are TRBV5-1 and TRBJ2-1; 9 positions agree with TRBD2. The J call is doubtful: the DNA matches TRBJ2-7 better. The sequenced material came from cord blood. CDR3 nucleotides: TGCGCCAGCAGCTTGGAGGCGGGAGGGCACAATGAGCAGTACTTC. It translates to CASSLEAGGHNEQYF.